These 30 T cell receptor beta chains originate from one sample sequenced in a study of cytomegalovirus exposure and HLA in healthy donors. With 60 Vbeta and 13 Jbeta primers, the PCR was carried out. Some clones are missing from TCRdb's copy, which holds only in-frame ones; the method was immunoSEQ multiplex PCR. The sample carries some 150,000 clones, around 70% recorded once. The source material was PBMCs. Receptor source: a young woman in good health and CMV-seronegative.

This sequence joins TRBV9 and TRBJ1-3; D might be TRBD1 (5 bases). The CDR3 has 14 amino acids. Per germline, CDR1 SGDLS and CDR2 YYNGEE. V was pared by 0 bases and J by 3 bases, with 7 bases between. This CDR3 is CASSVDGGGNTIYF. The DNA of the CDR3 is TGTGCCAGCAGCGTAGACGGGGGTGGAAACACCATATATTTT.

This clone occurred a few times. This sequence joins TRBV7-8 and TRBJ2-5; 7 bases match TRBD2. The J call may be mistaken, given a closer DNA end match to TRBJ2-7. The CDR3 is 14 residues long. Germline-derived CDR1 and CDR2 are SGHVS and FQNEAQ. CDR3 sequence: CASSPPGGRREQYF. DNA for the CDR3: TGTGCCAGCAGCCCGCCGGGCGGGAGACGCGAGCAGTACTTC.

The CDR3 DNA reads as TGTGCCAGCACCCTCGGGGGGGGGATACAAGAGACCCAGTACTTC. This translates into CASTLGGGIQETQYF. This sequence joins TRBV7-2 and TRBJ2-5, with TRBD2 matching 8 bases. This CDR3 contains 15 residues. Germline V gene sequence: CDR1 SGHTA, CDR2 FQGNSA. The V gene end was trimmed by 7 bases and the J gene end by 2 bases; junction bases not matched to a gene: 9.

The V and J genes are TRBV11-2 and TRBJ1-6; D gene ambiguous. Germline V CDR1 and CDR2: SGHAT, FQNNGV. Trimming removed 4 bases at V and 8 bases at J, with 12 bases between. CDR3 length: 14 residues. In DNA, the CDR3 is TGTGCCAGCAGCTCAATTCGACGGGATTCACCCCTCCACTTT. Translation gives CASSSIRRDSPLHF.

This clone was observed a few times. The chain is built from TRBV28 and TRBJ1-2; 9 bases agree with TRBD1. CDR1 and CDR2 from the germline V gene are MDHEN and SYDVKM. CDR3 length: 14 amino acids. J gave up 4 bases and V 6 bases, and 6 bases lay outside the gene matches. The CDR3 protein is CASRFTGGPYGYTF. For the CDR3, the DNA is TGTGCCAGCAGATTCACAGGGGGCCCCTATGGCTACACCTTC.

The chain's CDR3 is CASSLAGGAYEQYF. For the CDR3, the DNA is TGTGCCAGCAGTCTAGCGGGAGGTGCCTACGAGCAGTACTTC. The chain links TRBV28 to TRBJ2-5, with TRBD2 matching over 11 bases. The J call may be mistaken, given a closer DNA end match to TRBJ2-7. CDR3 length: 14 residues. The germline CDR1 and CDR2 sequences are MDHEN and SYDVKM.

The gene calls are TRBV9 and TRBJ2-5; D is unclear. Trimming stripped 0 bases from V and 1 base from J, with 7 bases between. Germline V gene lookup returns CDR1 SGDLS and CDR2 YYNGEE. The CDR3 extends over 14 amino acids. Here the CDR3 DNA reads TGTGCCAGCAGCGTAGATTTTCTCCAAGAGACCCAGTACTTC. Translation: CASSVDFLQETQYF.

This chain links TRBV2 with TRBJ1-2; no firm D call. The CDR3 is made up of 13 amino acids. The V end was cut by 2 bases, the J end by 8 bases, with 12 bases between. The germline V gene encodes CDR1 SNHLY and CDR2 FYNNEI. Here the CDR3 reads CASSEKRALGYTF. In DNA, the CDR3 is TGTGCCAGCAGTGAAAAGCGTGCGTTAGGCTACACCTTC.

The table lists this clone with a count of one. This sequence joins TRBV7-8 and TRBJ2-7; D is unclear. The germline V and J ends were trimmed by 4 bases and 7 bases, with 14 bases remaining between them. The CDR3 sequence is 13 residues long. The germline V gene has CDR1 SGHVS and CDR2 FQNEAQ. This chain's CDR3 is CASSSRLLREQYF. As DNA, the CDR3 is TGTGCCAGCAGCTCCAGACTCCTTCGAGAGCAGTACTTC.

The sample holds a few counts of this clone. The rearrangement links TRBV6-1 to TRBJ2-5; no reliable D call. CDR3 length equals 11 residues. Trimming left V 5 bases short and J 1 base short, with 2 bases between. The germline gives CDR1 MNHNS, CDR2 SASEGT. CDR3 nucleotide sequence: TGTGCCAGCAGTCTCCAAGAGACCCAGTACTTC. Protein sequence: CASSLQETQYF.

V is TRBV6-6 and J is TRBJ1-2, with 7 positions matching TRBD1. The CDR3 is made up of 14 amino acids. Germline-derived CDR1 and CDR2 are MNHNY and SVGAGI (reference sequence). Trimming removed 6 bases from V and 4 bases from J; junction bases left unmatched: 8. The CDR3 region is CASRGTALPYGYTF. The CDR3 region has the DNA TGTGCCAGCAGGGGGACAGCGCTCCCCTATGGCTACACCTTC.

The chain combines TRBV28 with TRBJ2-3, with 7 bases that match TRBD1. The CDR3 is made up of 16 amino acids. Germline V lookup: CDR1 MDHEN, CDR2 SYDVKM. J gave up 5 bases and V 5 bases, and 13 bases lay outside the gene matches. CDR3 nucleotide sequence: TGTGCCAGCAGTACTTCTGGCCGGGCAGGGGGAGATACGCAGTATTTT. It yields the protein CASSTSGRAGGDTQYF.

CDR3 region: CASSVGVRAETQYF. The CDR3 DNA reads TGTGCCAGCAGCGTAGGGGTCAGAGCGGAGACCCAGTACTTC. The chain links TRBV9 to TRBJ2-5; D is unclear. This CDR3 comprises 14 residues. V dropped 0 bases and J dropped 5 bases, with 11 bases sitting between them. CDR1 SGDLS and CDR2 YYNGEE come from the germline V gene.

This clone was counted once. The genes are TRBV5-1 and TRBJ2-1, with 11 bases identical to TRBD2. Germline V lookup: CDR1 SGHRS, CDR2 YFSETQ. V lost 0 bases, J lost 9 bases, and 5 bases stayed unmatched. There are 15 residues in the CDR3. CDR3 DNA: TGCGCCAGCAGCTTGGCCGGGACTAGCGGAATTGAGCAGTTCTTC. Translating it yields CASSLAGTSGIEQFF.

This clone was observed a single time. The chain is built from TRBV5-4 and TRBJ1-1, with 10 bases matching TRBD1. The CDR3 extends over 16 amino acids. The V segment lost 4 bases and the J segment 4 bases; nucleotides outside the gene matches: 10. Germline-derived CDR1 and CDR2 are SGHNT and YYREEE (reference sequence). The CDR3 region is CASSARTGGSGTEAFF. DNA for the CDR3: TGTGCCAGCAGCGCCCGGACAGGGGGTAGCGGCACTGAAGCTTTCTTT.

This CDR3 reads CASSSLDRGKGGYTF. CDR3 nucleotide sequence: TGTGCCAGCAGTTCCCTCGACAGGGGAAAGGGCGGCTACACCTTC. The V call is TRBV6-6, the J call TRBJ1-2; 8 bases fit TRBD1. V shed 4 bases and J 8 bases; nucleotides not matched to a gene: 12. This CDR3 has 15 residues. Germline assignment: CDR1 MNHNY and CDR2 SVGAGI (reference sequence).

The rearrangement uses TRBV18 and TRBJ1-5; 7 bases line up with TRBD1. The CDR3 length is 17 residues. V dropped 3 bases and J dropped 0; count of bases not matched to a gene: 8. Germline V CDR1 and CDR2: KGHSH, LQKENI. CDR3 region: CASSPRDSGYSNQPQHF. In DNA form, the CDR3 reads TGTGCCAGCTCACCCCGGGACAGCGGGTATAGCAATCAGCCCCAGCATTTT.

The chain carries TRBV5-1 and TRBJ1-2; D is perhaps TRBD1 (6 bases). This CDR3 spans 15 amino acids. Trimming left V 2 bases short and J 4 bases short, with 15 bases between. Germline CDR1 SGHRS, CDR2 YFSETQ. CDR3 region: CASSFGPGDIYGYTF. The CDR3 DNA reads TGCGCCAGCAGCTTTGGTCCCGGGGACATCTATGGCTACACCTTC.

This chain's CDR3 is CASSPVGGRANSYNEQFF. DNA for the CDR3: TGCGCCAGCAGCCCGGTCGGAGGGCGGGCCAATTCCTACAATGAGCAGTTCTTC. The chain joins TRBV5-1 to TRBJ2-1; the D gene is possibly TRBD2 (6 bases). The V gene lost 4 bases and the J gene lost 1 base, with 21 bases spanning the gap. The germline gives CDR1 SGHRS, CDR2 YFSETQ. CDR3 length: 18 amino acids.

The chain links TRBV19 to TRBJ2-7; 8 bases fit TRBD1. The germline V gene encodes CDR1 LNHDA and CDR2 SQIVND (reference sequence). The CDR3 has 15 amino acids. J gave up 2 bases and V 5 bases, and 8 bases lay outside the gene matches. CDR3 bases: TGTGCCAGTAGTCTTACCCGGACAGGGCCCTACGAGCAGTACTTC. Its protein product is CASSLTRTGPYEQYF.

As to this clone: This same CDR3 is encoded by further DNA sequences in the sample. The V call is TRBV2, the J call TRBJ1-6; perhaps TRBD1 as D (6 bases). Trimming left V 1 base short and J 4 bases short, with 8 bases between. This CDR3 has 15 residues. Germline CDR1 SNHLY, CDR2 FYNNEI. The CDR3 is CASSEGQGYNSPLHF. The DNA for the CDR3 is TGTGCCAGCAGTGAAGGTCAGGGGTATAATTCACCCCTCCACTTT.

The rearrangement uses TRBV29-1 and TRBJ2-3, with 9 bases aligning to TRBD2. CDR3 size: 15 residues. Per the germline V gene, CDR1 is SQVTM and CDR2 is ANQGSEA. V lost 1 base, J lost 4 bases, and 6 bases stayed unmatched. The CDR3 here is CSVEGSSGDPDTQYF. In nucleotides, the CDR3 is TGCAGCGTTGAAGGATCTAGCGGGGACCCAGATACGCAGTATTTT.

The V gene is TRBV6-5, the J gene TRBJ2-2; the match to TRBD1 covers 8 bases. The germline gives CDR1 MNHEY, CDR2 SVGAGI. The CDR3 extends over 15 amino acids. Unmatched junction bases numbered 6, after V lost 6 bases and J lost 3 bases. The CDR3 reads CASRTLDRDTGELFF. The DNA of the CDR3 is TGTGCCAGCAGGACTCTGGACAGGGACACCGGGGAGCTGTTTTTT.

The chain carries TRBV7-3 and TRBJ2-3; TRBD2 matches at 10 bases. The CDR3 loop spans 17 amino acids. CDR1 is SGHTA and CDR2 is FQGTGA in the germline V gene. The trim removed 5 bases at V and 4 bases at J, leaving 12 bases unmatched. CDR3 nucleotide sequence: TGTGCCAGCAGCCCCGGGGAGGGGACTAGCGCCCCAGATACGCAGTATTTT. It translates to CASSPGEGTSAPDTQYF.

The rearrangement links TRBV19 to TRBJ2-1; no definite D call. Germline V CDR1 and CDR2: LNHDA, SQIVND (reference sequence). Trimming pared 5 bases from V and 6 bases from J, leaving 8 bases between. The length of the CDR3 is 12 residues. As DNA, the CDR3 is TGTGCCAGTAGTTTTACTCGCAATGAGCAGTTCTTC. Translation: CASSFTRNEQFF.

V gene TRBV10-3 combines with J gene TRBJ1-2; D gene ambiguous. There are 14 residues in the CDR3. Germline V gene data show CDR1 as ENHRY and CDR2 as SYGVKD. The V gene lost 1 base and the J gene lost 8 bases, with 14 bases spanning the gap. CDR3 nucleotides: TGTGCCATCAGTGAGTACCGGGCGTCGGGAGGCTACACCTTC. Residues: CAISEYRASGGYTF.

This rearrangement joins TRBV5-1 to TRBJ2-5, with 7 bases aligning to TRBD2. This CDR3 is 15 amino acids long. The V gene's germline CDR1 is SGHRS and CDR2 YFSETQ. Losses at the gene ends were 4 bases for V and 1 base for J; bases not matched to a gene: 7. CDR3 DNA: TGCGCCAGCAGCCTCGGGGAGGGAGCCCAAGAGACCCAGTACTTC. As protein: CASSLGEGAQETQYF.

The chain combines TRBV10-3 with TRBJ2-2; D may be TRBD1 (5 bases). Trimming took 2 bases from V and 9 from J, leaving 7 bases between them. The CDR3 covers 12 residues. Germline-derived CDR1 and CDR2 are ENHRY and SYGVKD. CDR3 nucleotide sequence: TGTGCCATCAGTGAGAAGGGGCGGGAGCTGTTTTTT. Its protein product is CAISEKGRELFF.

The chain carries TRBV7-9 and TRBJ2-3, with a possible D match to TRBD2 (5 bases). The CDR3 spans 15 residues. Per germline, CDR1 SEHNR and CDR2 FQNEAQ (reference sequence). V lost 2 bases, J lost 2 bases, and 11 bases lay in between. The CDR3 nucleotides read TGTGCCAGCAGCTTACCTTTAGCGTACACAGATACGCAGTATTTT. Encoded protein: CASSLPLAYTDTQYF.

This clone was seen only a few times. The rearrangement links TRBV7-9 to TRBJ1-3, with 9 nucleotides matching TRBD1. This CDR3 has 15 amino acids. Per the germline V gene, CDR1 is SEHNR and CDR2 is FQNEAQ (reference sequence). V lost 4 bases and J lost 0; bases outside the gene matches: 1. The CDR3 DNA reads TGTGCCAGCAGCTCGACAGGGGGCTCTGGAAACACCATATATTTT. It specifies CASSSTGGSGNTIYF.